This T cell receptor (beta chain) was sequenced during a study of beta chain features in type 1 diabetes. Donors underwent one heparinised blood draw, 100 to 150 mL on average. Sorted CD4+ subsets: naive, central memory, regulatory, stem cell-like memory (CD45RO/CCR7/CD25/CD127/CD95/CD27 panel). On this clone: Its cognate antigen is unknown.

Expressed TCRB transcripts were sequenced, since all the RNA that had been isolated was reverse transcribed. The assay was immunoSEQ multiplex PCR, and TCRdb's table has in-frame clones only and misses some. The top ten clones hold 0.015% to 0.017% of a sample with fewer than 350,000 clones, 15% of them seen once. Study-level points and caveats: Possibly, sequencing cDNA over-represented cells that had high TCR expression levels. Moderately but significantly shorter TCRB CDR3s were found in Type 1 diabetes patients in all four CD4+ subsets.

The length of the CDR3 is 13 residues. CDR1 is MNHEY, CDR2 SMNVEV, per germline (reference sequence). J is TRBJ2-7 and V is TRBV27; the match to TRBD1 covers 7 bases. Sample: naive CD4+ T cells from blood. The receptor was isolated from a man younger than 30 with type 1 diabetes. The CDR3 reads CATRQTGSYEQYF. The CDR3 bases are TGTGCAACACGCCAGACAGGGAGCTACGAGCAGTACTTC.